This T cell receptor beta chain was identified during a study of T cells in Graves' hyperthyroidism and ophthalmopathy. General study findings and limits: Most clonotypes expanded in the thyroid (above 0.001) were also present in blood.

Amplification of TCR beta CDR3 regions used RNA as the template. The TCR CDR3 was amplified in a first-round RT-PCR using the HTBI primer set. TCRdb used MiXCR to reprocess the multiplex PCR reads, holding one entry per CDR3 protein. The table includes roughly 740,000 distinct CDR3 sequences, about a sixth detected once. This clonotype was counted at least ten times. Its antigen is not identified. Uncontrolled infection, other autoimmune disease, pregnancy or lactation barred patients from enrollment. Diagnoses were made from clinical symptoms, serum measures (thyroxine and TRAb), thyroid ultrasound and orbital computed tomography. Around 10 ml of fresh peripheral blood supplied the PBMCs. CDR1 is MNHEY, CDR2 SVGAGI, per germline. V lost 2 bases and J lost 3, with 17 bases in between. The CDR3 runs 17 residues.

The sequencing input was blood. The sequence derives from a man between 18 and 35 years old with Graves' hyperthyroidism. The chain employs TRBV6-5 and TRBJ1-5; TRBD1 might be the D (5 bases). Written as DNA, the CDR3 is TGTGCCAGCAGTTACGTTATGGCAGCGGGGGACAATCAGCCCCAGCATTTT. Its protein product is CASSYVMAAGDNQPQHF.